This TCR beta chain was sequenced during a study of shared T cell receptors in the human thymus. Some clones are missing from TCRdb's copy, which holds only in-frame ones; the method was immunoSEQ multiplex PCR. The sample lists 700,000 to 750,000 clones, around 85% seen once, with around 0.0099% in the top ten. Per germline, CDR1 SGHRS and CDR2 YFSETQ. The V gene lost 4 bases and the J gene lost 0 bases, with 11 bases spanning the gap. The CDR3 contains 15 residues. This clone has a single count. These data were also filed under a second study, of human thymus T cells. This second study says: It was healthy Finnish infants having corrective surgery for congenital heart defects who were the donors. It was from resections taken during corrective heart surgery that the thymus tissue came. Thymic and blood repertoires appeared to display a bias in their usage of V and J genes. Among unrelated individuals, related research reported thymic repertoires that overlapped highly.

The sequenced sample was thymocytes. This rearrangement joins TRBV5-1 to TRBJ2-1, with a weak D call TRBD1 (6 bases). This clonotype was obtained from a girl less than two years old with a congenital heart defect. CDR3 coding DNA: TGCGCCAGCAGCAGCACAGGGAGCTCCTACAATGAGCAGTTCTTC. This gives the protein CASSSTGSSYNEQFF.